Detailed here is one T cell receptor beta chain. Time point reported: pretreatment peripheral blood. There were between 1 and 8 samples from each patient, taken pretreatment and on-treatment. The data are from a study of PD-L1 blockade in urothelial cancer. Whole-study context: Males with bladder-origin urothelial cancer made up about nine tenths of the roughly 29 patients.

Clones were sequenced by immunoSEQ multiplex PCR, and TCRdb holds only the in-frame ones, with some missing. Of approximately 94,000 clones listed, around nine tenths are singletons. The specimen comprised PBMCs, sampled around atezolizumab (anti-PD-L1) treatment. The TCR sequence derives from a man in his 60s with urothelial cancer.

Here the CDR3 reads CASSGRRTASYEQYF. CDR3 bases: TGTGCCAGCAGTGGACGGAGGACAGCCTCCTACGAGCAGTACTTC. The rearrangement joins TRBV6-1 to TRBJ2-7; TRBD1 might be the D (6 bases). V dropped 4 bases and J dropped 0 bases, with 13 bases sitting between them. Germline assignment: CDR1 MNHNS and CDR2 SASEGT. The length of the CDR3 is 15 residues.